The 3 T cell receptor beta chains reported below all come from one sample, sequenced in a study of blood T cell repertoires in COVID-19. The method was immunoSEQ multiplex PCR; TCRdb's version includes in-frame clones alone and lacks a portion of them. The table has hundreds of thousands of clones, 70% to 90% seen once; the top ten hold about 3%. Sequences were obtained from peripheral blood. The source of these receptors is a man between 18 and 29 years old with active or convalescent COVID-19.

This clone showed up just once. V is TRBV3-1 (or the pseudogene TRBV3-2) and J is TRBJ2-1, with TRBD1 identical over 8 bases. The ends lost 5 bases at V and 4 bases at J; junction bases unmatched: 16. The CDR3 contains 18 residues. Germline lookup yields CDR1 LGHDT and CDR2 YNNKEL (reference sequence). The CDR3 sequence is CASSFDRGSGLMYNEQFF. CDR3 sequence (DNA): TGTGCCAGCAGCTTCGACAGGGGTTCGGGCCTAATGTACAATGAGCAGTTCTTC.

V and J are TRBV5-4 and TRBJ1-2, with D possibly being TRBD1 (6 bases). Per the germline V gene, CDR1 is SGHNT and CDR2 is YYREEE (reference sequence). Trimming cost V 0 bases and J 4 bases, with 16 bases left between them. This CDR3 has 16 residues. The CDR3 here is CASSLARVRTAYGYTF. In nucleotides, the CDR3 is TGTGCCAGCAGCTTGGCAAGGGTGCGGACAGCCTATGGCTACACCTTC.

As for this clone: One junction end disagrees with the germline gene, perhaps due to a read error. The rearrangement links TRBV7-7 to TRBJ2-2, with 13 nucleotides matching TRBD2. The CDR3 extends over 18 amino acids. Germline CDR1 SSHAT, CDR2 FNYEAQ (reference sequence). CDR3 loop: CASSLELAGGPGTGELFF. The CDR3 bases are TGTGCTAGCAGCTTAGAACTAGCGGGAGGGCCGGGCACCGGGGAGCTGTTTTTT.